Described below is a single TCR beta chain sequence and its context. The record originates from a study of control samples from healthy donors and cancer patients. TCRdb's table, derived via immunoSEQ multiplex PCR, lists solely in-frame clones and lacks some. Of roughly 150,000 clones in the sample, around 90% were seen once. The CDR3 extends over 17 amino acids. The trim removed 3 bases at V and 2 bases at J, leaving 10 bases unmatched. Germline V lookup: CDR1 SGHDT, CDR2 YYEEEE. This receptor was identified in a man aged 18 to 35 in good health. Sequencing used blood. V is TRBV5-6 and J is TRBJ2-1, with 8 bases aligning to TRBD2. CDR3: CASSSKLEGLAYNEQFF. The CDR3 nucleotides are TGTGCCAGCAGCTCGAAGCTCGAGGGACTAGCCTACAATGAGCAGTTCTTC.